This T cell receptor beta chain was obtained from a study of monozygotic twins with inflammatory bowel disease. Study results and limitations: Variability in patient repertoires may have come partly from differing immunosuppressive treatments.

Germline V gene lookup returns CDR1 SGHAT and CDR2 FQNNGV. This CDR3 region has 12 residues. Eight separate reactions per sample yielded the cDNA. Template switching incorporated UMIs with a 6-nucleotide sample barcode. TCRalpha and TCRbeta cDNA was put through two nested PCRs of 16 and 9 cycles. TCRdb re-called the 5' RACE reads; one entry per CDR3 protein, DNA not given. The ten most abundant clones cover about 8% of a sample with tens of thousands of distinct CDR3 sequences. Regarding this clonotype: Its cognate antigen is unknown.

This sequence joins TRBV11-2 and TRBJ1-2. This sequence was found in a human donor with ulcerative colitis or Crohn's disease, or a healthy co-twin of an affected twin (not recorded which). The specimen sequenced was blood. CDR3 sequence: CASSHNTYGYTF.